A single sample is the source of the 5 T cell receptor beta chains below, sequenced in a study of blood T cell repertoires in COVID-19. Some clones are missing from TCRdb's copy, which holds only in-frame ones; the method was immunoSEQ multiplex PCR. The table shows about 250,000 clones, with about 82% occurring only once. The sequencing sample was made of peripheral blood. Receptor source: a woman aged 55 to 70 with active or convalescent COVID-19.

Note on this clone: Sequence at one end of the junction differs from germline and may be a read error. This chain uses TRBV5-1 with TRBJ2-6; D may be TRBD2 (6 bases). Germline lookup yields CDR1 SGHRS and CDR2 YFSETQ. The CDR3 is made up of 22 amino acids. The CDR3 protein is CASSLVLPGGVASTPGANVLIF. CDR3 DNA: TGCGCCAGCAGCTTGGTCCTCCCAGGAGGGGTCGCGAGTACCCCTGGGGCCAACGTCCTGATTTTC. The entire variable domain, with the rest obtained from reference TRBV5-1 and TRBJ2-6, is as follows: KAGVTQTPRYLIKTRGQQVTLSCSPISGHRSVSWYQQTPGQGLQFLFEYFSETQRNKGNFPGRFSGRQFSNSRSEMNVSTLELGDSALYLCASSLVLPGGVASTPGANVLIFGAGSRLTVL.

The J gene is TRBJ1-5, the V gene TRBV19; D might be TRBD1 (5 bases). The germline V gene encodes CDR1 LNHDA and CDR2 SQIVND (reference sequence). This CDR3 comprises 18 residues. V was cut by 5 bases and J by 1 base, with 21 bases left in between. As DNA, the CDR3 is TGTGCCAGTAGTGCCCCCTCGGGACTCCCGACGAGCAATCAGCCCCAGCATTTT. Protein product: CASSAPSGLPTSNQPQHF.

This clone was detected once. The chain employs TRBV12-3 or TRBV12-4 and TRBJ2-5; no definite D call. Trimming pared 5 bases from V and 2 bases from J, leaving 9 bases between. The length of the CDR3 is 13 residues. The CDR3 bases are TGTGCCAGCAGTCCCCCCCTGCAAGAGACCCAGTACTTC. Protein sequence: CASSPPLQETQYF.

The chain is built from TRBV7-9 and TRBJ2-1, with D tentatively TRBD1 (6 bases). The CDR3 is 15 residues long. V lost 6 bases, J lost 0 bases, and 12 bases lay in between. Germline loops: CDR1 SEHNR, CDR2 FQNEAQ (reference sequence). CDR3 nucleotides: TGTGCCAGCAGGGCCCAGGGGAGCTCCTACAATGAGCAGTTCTTC. Amino acids: CASRAQGSSYNEQFF.

V usage is TRBV5-1 and J usage is TRBJ1-2; 7 nucleotides line up with TRBD1. Trimming cost V 0 bases and J 2 bases; bases outside gene matches: 1. Germline V gives CDR1 SGHRS, CDR2 YFSETQ. This CDR3 spans 14 amino acids. The CDR3 bases are TGCGCCAGCAGCTTGGGGGACAGAAACTATGGCTACACCTTC. Amino acids: CASSLGDRNYGYTF.